A single sample gave rise to the 23 T cell receptor beta chains below, sequenced in a study of blood T cells in healthy people across ages. Together with a sample-barcoded 5' primer, a J-beta primer mix was included in a second PCR lasting roughly 6 to 12 cycles. MiXCR was run by TCRdb on the 5' RACE reads, yielding one entry per CDR3 protein. The top ten clones hold 20% to 25% of a sample with around 600,000 distinct CDR3 sequences, around half of them seen once. Sequenced: blood. The receptors were sampled from a man at least 80 years old in good health.

The chain employs TRBV4-3 and TRBJ1-1, with D uncertain. V gave up 3 bases and J gave up 0 bases, with 11 bases separating them. The length of the CDR3 is 15 residues. Germline CDR1 LGHNA, CDR2 YSLEER. The CDR3 DNA follows: TGCGCCAGCAGCCAGCTGCCGCTAATGAACACTGAAGCTTTCTTT. This translates into CASSQLPLMNTEAFF.

The V gene is TRBV7-2, the J gene TRBJ1-1; D perhaps matches TRBD1 (5 bases). The V end lost 6 bases, the J end lost 11 bases, and 16 bases lay between the germline ends. Germline V lookup: CDR1 SGHTA, CDR2 FQGNSA. The CDR3 covers 12 residues. The CDR3 region has the DNA TGTGCCAGCAGTCATTTTCCGGGGGTCGCTTTCTTT. Its translation: CASSHFPGVAFF. The variable domain in full, completed from reference TRBV7-2 and TRBJ1-1, reads GAGVSQSPSNKVTEKGKDVELRCDPISGHTALYWYRQSLGQGLEFLIYFQGNSAPDKSGLPSDRFSAERTGGSVSTLTIQRTQQEDSAVYLCASSHFPGVAFFGQGTRLTVV.

The chain is built from TRBV6-4 and TRBJ2-3; D assignment may be TRBD1 or TRBD2 (6 bases each). CDR3 length equals 15 residues. Trimming removed 3 bases from V and 0 bases from J, with 10 bases in between. Germline assignment: CDR1 MRHNA and CDR2 SNTAGT. The CDR3 here is CASSEGGASTDTQYF. The CDR3 DNA sequence: TGTGCCAGCAGTGAGGGGGGCGCCAGCACAGATACGCAGTATTTT.

The V call is TRBV20-1, the J call TRBJ1-1; D uncertain. Trimming cost V 0 bases and J 6 bases, with 14 bases left between them. Per the germline V gene, CDR1 is DFQATT and CDR2 is SNEGSKA (reference sequence). This CDR3 region has 14 residues. The CDR3 loop is CSAREGRGVSEAFF. The DNA for the CDR3 is TGCAGTGCTAGAGAAGGGCGCGGGGTTTCTGAAGCTTTCTTT.

The sample holds many counts of this clonotype. This rearrangement joins TRBV6-6 to TRBJ2-7; weak D call: TRBD2 (6 bases). The CDR3 extends over 14 amino acids. Per germline, CDR1 MNHNY and CDR2 SVGAGI (reference sequence). V was trimmed by 0 bases and J by 6 bases, leaving 12 bases between them. The DNA of the CDR3 is TGTGCCAGCAGTTACTCGGCGGGGTGGCGCGAGCAGTACTTC. This encodes CASSYSAGWREQYF.

As to this clonotype: With a much larger clone just one base away, this may be a read error. The chain recombines TRBV6-6 with TRBJ2-4, with no clear D. The CDR3 runs to 12 residues. CDR1 and CDR2 (germline): MNHNY, SVGAGI (reference sequence). The CDR3 bases are TGTGCCAGCAGCACAGACAAAAACAGTCAGTACTTC. Its protein is CASSTDKNSQYF.

The chain recombines TRBV3-1 with TRBJ1-1; 11 nucleotides align to TRBD1. Trimming removed 4 bases from V and 6 bases from J; junction bases left unmatched: 7. CDR1 is LGHDT, CDR2 YNNKEL, per germline (reference sequence). CDR3 length: 15 amino acids. CDR3 protein: CASSPRTGGLAEAFF. In nucleotides, the CDR3 is TGTGCCAGCAGCCCCCGGACAGGGGGCCTGGCTGAAGCTTTCTTT.

Of note for this clonotype: A clone one base away is much larger, so this may be a read error. The J gene is TRBJ2-5, the V gene TRBV6-6; 11 nucleotides line up with TRBD2. The CDR3 is 17 amino acids. Per the germline V gene, CDR1 is MNHNY and CDR2 is SVGAGI (reference sequence). The CDR3 is CASSSPRTSGHQEAQYF. As DNA, the CDR3 is TGTGCCAGCAGTTCACCCAGGACTAGCGGGCATCAAGAGGCCCAGTACTTC.

This clonotype has only one observation. This chain uses TRBV5-1 with TRBJ2-1, with D perhaps TRBD2 (6 bases). This CDR3 has 15 residues. Trimming removed 0 bases from V and 6 bases from J, with 13 bases in between. Looked up from germline, CDR1 is SGHRS and CDR2 is YFSETQ. In nucleotides, the CDR3 is TGCGCCAGCAGCTTGGAGGCGGGACGATCCAATGAGCAGTTCTTC. It yields the protein CASSLEAGRSNEQFF.

The chain carries TRBV28 and TRBJ2-7, with D perhaps TRBD2 (6 bases). V shed 8 bases and J shed 2 bases, with 13 bases lying between them. The CDR3 contains 13 residues. Germline V gives CDR1 MDHEN, CDR2 SYDVKM. The CDR3 DNA sequence: TGTGCCAGCCGCGGGACGGCCACCTACGAGCAGTACTTC. Translated: CASRGTATYEQYF.

This clonotype has ten or more counts. The rearrangement links TRBV6-6 to TRBJ2-2, with D perhaps TRBD1 or TRBD2 (5 bases each). The germline V and J ends were trimmed by 2 bases and 3 bases, with 13 bases remaining between them. The germline V gene encodes CDR1 MNHNY and CDR2 SVGAGI (reference sequence). This CDR3 has 16 residues. In nucleotides, the CDR3 is TGTGCCAGCAGTTACAATAGGGGAGTCCACACCGGGGAGCTGTTTTTT. It encodes CASSYNRGVHTGELFF.

This clonotype has only one observation. The chain joins TRBV18 to TRBJ2-3, with 11 bases that match TRBD1. CDR1 and CDR2 (germline): KGHSH, LQKENI. The CDR3 runs 16 residues. V gave up 0 bases and J gave up 4 bases; unmatched junction bases: 3. CDR3 amino acids: CASSPPRDRGSDTQYF. In DNA, the CDR3 is TGTGCCAGCTCACCACCGAGGGACAGGGGGTCAGATACGCAGTATTTT.

Note on this clonotype: A much more abundant neighbour one base away suggests this may be a read error. The V call is TRBV6-5, the J call TRBJ2-1; perhaps TRBD1 as D (5 bases). This CDR3 has 15 residues. Per germline, CDR1 MNHEY and CDR2 SVGAGI. CDR3: CASSYSTGFNNGQFF. The CDR3 bases are TGTGCCAGCAGTTACTCAACAGGATTCAACAATGGGCAGTTCTTC.

The V and J genes are TRBV7-9 and TRBJ2-3; TRBD2 matches 7 bases. The germline V gene encodes CDR1 SEHNR and CDR2 FQNEAQ (reference sequence). The CDR3 is 12 amino acids. The V segment lost 5 bases and the J segment 6 bases; nucleotides outside the gene matches: 2. CDR3 nucleotides: TGTGCCAGCAGCGTTAGCGGGGATACGCAGTATTTT. Translated, it gives CASSVSGDTQYF.

This chain joins TRBV6-2 or TRBV6-3 and TRBJ2-7; 7 bases map to TRBD2. The assigned J gene may be wrong: the sequence end matches TRBJ2-5 better. Germline V gene lookup returns CDR1 MNHEY and CDR2 SVGEGT. The CDR3 runs to 15 residues. The CDR3 is CASSPLIAGKETQYF. CDR3 nucleotides: TGTGCCAGCAGTCCCCTAATAGCGGGCAAGGAGACCCAGTACTTC.

This chain connects TRBV6-1 to TRBJ2-4; no definite D call. The DNA end lines up better with TRBJ2-5; the J call may be wrong. The length of the CDR3 is 12 residues. The germline V gene has CDR1 MNHNS and CDR2 SASEGT. CDR3 in DNA: TGTGCCAGCAGTGACTTCCCAGGGACCCAGTACTTC. Amino acids: CASSDFPGTQYF.

The CDR3, as DNA: TGTGCCAGCAGCAGAGGGGGGACATTGACCTACGAGCAGTACTTC. This codes for CASSRGGTLTYEQYF. This chain uses TRBV7-8 with TRBJ2-7; tentatively, D is TRBD1 or TRBD2 (6 bases each). CDR1 is SGHVS and CDR2 is FQNEAQ in the germline V gene. V lost 5 bases, J lost 2 bases, and 16 bases lay in between. The CDR3 extends over 15 amino acids. The complete variable domain, with remaining parts taken from reference TRBV7-8 and TRBJ2-7, reads GAGVSQSPRYKVAKRGQDVALRCDPISGHVSLFWYQQALGQGPEFLTYFQNEAQLDKSGLPSDRFFAERPEGSVSTLKIQRTQQEDSAVYLCASSRGGTLTYEQYFGPGTRLTVT.

This clonotype was seen more than once but under ten times. This chain uses TRBV20-1 with TRBJ2-1, with 14 bases fitting TRBD2. This CDR3 is built from 19 residues. CDR1 is DFQATT, CDR2 SNEGSKA, per germline (reference sequence). V dropped 5 bases and J dropped 3; count of bases not matched to a gene: 15. CDR3: CSAGPSGTSGGLSYNEQFF. In nucleotides, the CDR3 is TGCAGTGCTGGACCCTCCGGGACTAGCGGGGGCCTCAGCTACAATGAGCAGTTCTTC.

This clonotype appeared a few times. The chain combines TRBV7-6 with TRBJ1-2; D remains ambiguous. The CDR3 sequence is 15 residues long. Germline CDR1 and CDR2: SGHVS and FNYEAQ. Deletions cut 0 bases from V and 2 bases from J, with 10 bases between. The CDR3 nucleotides are TGTGCCAGCAGCTTAGCTGTTCCACAGAACTATGGCTACACCTTC. It is translated as CASSLAVPQNYGYTF.

With respect to this clonotype: One junction end disagrees with the germline gene, perhaps due to a read error. The chain uses TRBV6-5 and TRBJ1-1, with D unclear. In germline, CDR1 is MNHEY, CDR2 SVGAGI. The CDR3 is 14 residues long. The CDR3 loop is CASSDGRLNTEGFF. The CDR3 nucleotides are TGTGCCAGCAGTGACGGGCGATTGAACACTGAAGGTTTCTTT.

This clonotype was detected many times. This chain links TRBV20-1 with TRBJ2-5; TRBD2 matches 9 bases. The CDR3 covers 13 residues. The germline V gene has CDR1 DFQATT and CDR2 SNEGSKA (reference sequence). V shed 2 bases and J 2 bases; nucleotides not matched to a gene: 0. This CDR3 reads CSARTSGQETQYF. CDR3 DNA sequence: TGCAGTGCTAGAACTAGCGGGCAAGAGACCCAGTACTTC.

In this sample, this clonotype turned up a few times. The chain uses TRBV12-3 or TRBV12-4 and TRBJ2-1; the match to TRBD2 covers 8 bases. The CDR3 has 15 residues. V dropped 5 bases and J dropped 4; count of bases not matched to a gene: 7. The CDR3 loop is CASSSSASGYNEQFF. CDR3 nucleotide sequence: TGTGCCAGCAGTAGTTCGGCTAGCGGGTACAATGAGCAGTTCTTC.

The chain combines TRBV5-1 with TRBJ2-7; TRBD1 or TRBD2 may be the D gene (5 bases each). There are 15 residues in the CDR3. The ends were cut back, 4 bases at V and 4 bases at J, with 18 bases in the middle. Per the germline V gene, CDR1 is SGHRS and CDR2 is YFSETQ. The CDR3 coding sequence is TGCGCCAGCAGCCCACCTAGGGACGGACCATACGAGCAGTACTTC. Residues: CASSPPRDGPYEQYF.